This T cell receptor (beta chain) was retrieved from a study of blood T cell repertoires in COVID-19. Overall study: The United States, Italy and Spain provided the acute and convalescent COVID-19 samples.

Libraries were prepared by immunoSEQ multiplex PCR; TCRdb keeps only in-frame clonotypes and omits some of them. This table has 300,000 to 450,000 clones, roughly 85% appearing once. In germline, CDR1 is SEHNR, CDR2 FQNEAQ (reference sequence). The CDR3 consists of 15 residues. V lost 1 base and J 6 bases, leaving 13 bases between the germline ends. This sequence was found in a young woman with acute or convalescent COVID-19. The rearrangement uses TRBV7-9 and TRBJ2-1; the D gene is possibly TRBD2 (5 bases). The sequencing sample was made of peripheral blood. CDR3 bases: TGTGCCAGCAGCTTAGTTGGCCTAGCCAGCAATGAGCAGTTCTTC. Translating it yields CASSLVGLASNEQFF.